Here is one T cell receptor (beta chain) with its context. The data were obtained in a study of T cell changes during pregnancy in multiple sclerosis. TCRdb's table, derived via immunoSEQ multiplex PCR, lists solely in-frame clones and lacks some. The table has about 32,000 clones, roughly 90% seen once; the top ten hold about 4.8%. The V and J ends lost 3 bases and 4 bases respectively, with 13 bases between them. The CDR3 has 15 residues. Germline CDR1 reads SNHLY; CDR2 reads FYNNEI. The source material was CD8+ T cells from peripheral blood mononuclear cells, sampled in the first trimester of pregnancy. This sequence was found in a female donor with multiple sclerosis, enrolled in a pregnancy study. This rearrangement joins TRBV2 to TRBJ2-1; D not certain. CDR3 nucleotides: TGTGCCAGCAGTGATCTACCTGGAGTATACAATGAGCAGTTCTTC. This encodes CASSDLPGVYNEQFF.